This entry is about one T cell receptor (beta chain). Its antigen is not known. This sample is drawn from a study of Graves' ophthalmopathy and Graves' hyperthyroidism. General study results and limits: Blood was where most expanded thyroid clonotypes above 0.001 frequency also turned up.

RNA transcripts were the template, and TCR beta CDR3 regions were amplified from them. Second-round multiplex PCR followed a first-round RT-PCR using HTBI primers. TCRdb fed the multiplex PCR reads into MiXCR, producing one record per CDR3 protein. In the table there are around 1,200,000 distinct CDR3 sequences, 35% to 40% of which are singletons. The germline gives CDR1 SQVTM, CDR2 ANQGSEA. V dropped 8 bases and J dropped 4; count of bases not matched to a gene: 2. This CDR3 comprises 12 residues. Newly diagnosed, the hyperthyroidism patients had under 2 months' duration and were aged 18 to 65. The sequenced material came from peripheral blood or thyroid tissue (not recorded which). This clonotype was obtained from an adult man with Graves' hyperthyroidism. The chain combines TRBV29-1 with TRBJ1-4; TRBD1 matches at 9 bases. Here the CDR3 DNA reads TGCAGCCTGGGACAGGGTAATGAAAAACTGTTTTTT. Amino acids: CSLGQGNEKLFF.